The present TCR beta chain was sequenced within a study of CD8 T cells in ankylosing spondylitis (dated by TCRdb to 2017 to 2019). Background on the whole study: The study profiled T cell receptor beta repertoires in healthy donors and ankylosing spondylitis patients to find disease-linked TCR variants. In total, the full study cohort was made up of 100 to 140 healthy donors and 25 ankylosing spondylitis patients. Peripheral blood was sampled, and synovial fluid was additionally collected from ankylosing spondylitis patients.

Trimming accounts for 6 bases at V and 5 bases at J, while the number of junction bases matched to no gene is 14. CDR1 and CDR2, looked up from the germline V gene, are MNHNS and SASEGT. Including the terminal cysteine and phenylalanine, the CDR3 comprises 17 residues. CDR3 DNA only is kept here, 51 bases in frame from base 1. The listed sequencing device is Illumina HiSeq 2500. Quantitative 5'-RACE with molecular barcodes was used to prepare TCR beta libraries. The authors' pipeline ran thus. A new computational method based on a probabilistic model of VDJ rearrangement was used to identify disease-linked TCR variants. TCRdb redid the processing of the public reads, applying fastp at Q25 and MiXCR, and retained in-frame beta chains. Here each entry gathers all rows of one CDR3 protein and keeps the most common genes and DNA. These V and J calls rely on TCRdb rather than the paper's analysis. The table for this sample lists 700,000 to 1,000,000 distinct CDR3 sequences; 12% of them were counted only once. About 0.5% of the sample belongs to the ten largest clones.

The study at large found these results: The disease-linked clones were reported to be significantly enriched in matched synovial fluid samples from ankylosing spondylitis patients. A TCR beta motif of eight highly homologous amino acid variants appeared characteristic of blood from ankylosing spondylitis patients. The disease-linked clones showed a CD8+ phenotype and occurred at relatively low frequencies in peripheral blood. Some motif variants had previously been reported in the synovial fluid and blood of reactive arthritis patients, which suggests shared mechanisms of disease initiation.

This clonotype was seen ten or more times. Which antigen it targets is not known. No clone much larger than this one lies a single base away; base qualities are absent. The sample consisted of blood, either unsorted or a sorted T cell fraction (not recorded which). The V and J genes are TRBV6-1 and TRBJ2-5, with TRBD2 matching 11 junction bases. This TCR was recovered from a male donor with ankylosing spondylitis. Read as DNA, the sequence is TGTGCCAGCAGCCGCGGGACTAGCGGAGGCAGGTGGGAGACCCAGTACTTC. This sequence encodes CASSRGTSGGRWETQYF.